These 22 T cell receptor beta chains were all obtained from the same sample, sequenced in a study of radiation and T cells in renal cell carcinoma. Time point noted: blood 2 weeks post-SBRT. Noted treatment: 15 Gy SBRT to primary tumor, nephrectomy 4 weeks later. Repertoires were generated with immunoSEQ multiplex PCR, while TCRdb's copy carries only in-frame clones and drops some. Among some 50,000 clones listed, 75% to 85% were seen once. The sample was blood, taken from a patient whose treatment included radiotherapy and nephrectomy. All receptors derive from an older woman with renal cell carcinoma.

This clone was seen only a few times. V and J are TRBV30 and TRBJ2-3; weak D call: TRBD2 (7 bases). The CDR3 runs 14 residues. Germline V gives CDR1 GTSNPN, CDR2 SVGIG (reference sequence). Trimming pared 2 bases from V and 5 bases from J, leaving 14 bases between. The CDR3 spells CAWSWGEGEDTQYF. CDR3 DNA: TGTGCCTGGAGTTGGGGGGAGGGGGAAGATACGCAGTATTTT.

The rearrangement links TRBV4-1 to TRBJ1-3; a possible D gene is TRBD1 (5 bases). Germline CDR1 is MGHRA and CDR2 is YSYEKL. The CDR3 runs to 17 residues. V gave up 5 bases and J gave up 0 bases, with 17 bases separating them. This CDR3 reads CASSFDSLLYSGNTIYF. The CDR3 DNA follows: TGCGCCAGCAGCTTCGACAGCCTTTTATACTCTGGAAACACCATATATTTT.

This chain uses TRBV5-1 with TRBJ2-1; no reliable D call. The CDR3 is made up of 13 amino acids. Trimming stripped 5 bases from V and 7 bases from J, with 13 bases between. Germline V gives CDR1 SGHRS, CDR2 YFSETQ. The CDR3 DNA reads TGCGCCAGCAGTTCAGTATCGAGGAATGAGCAGTTCTTC. As protein: CASSSVSRNEQFF.

The chain has TRBV29-1 and TRBJ2-5; D ambiguous. With 7 bases removed from V and 6 bases from J, the gap between germline ends came to 9 bases. The CDR3 runs to 10 residues. The germline V gene encodes CDR1 SQVTM and CDR2 ANQGSEA. CDR3 amino acids: CSAKGQTQYF. CDR3 sequence (DNA): TGCAGCGCCAAAGGCCAGACCCAGTACTTC.

The chain uses TRBV19 and TRBJ1-2; no definite D call. V lost 4 bases, J lost 9 bases, and 21 bases lay in between. CDR1 is LNHDA, CDR2 SQIVND, per germline (reference sequence). CDR3 length: 15 residues. CDR3 nucleotides: TGTGCCAGTAGTACTCATTTCCGGGCCCCTTTAAGCTACACCTTC. Translating it yields CASSTHFRAPLSYTF. Together with reference TRBV19 and TRBJ1-2, the CDR3 gives the full variable domain: DGGITQSPKYLFRKEGQNVTLSCEQNLNHDAMYWYRQDPGQGLRLIYYSQIVNDFQKGDIAEGYSVSREKKESFPLTVTSAQKNPTAFYLCASSTHFRAPLSYTFGSGTRLTVV.

This clone was seen a single time. The chain couples TRBV5-1 to TRBJ2-2; 13 bases match TRBD2. J lost 2 bases, V lost 4 bases, and 11 bases had no gene match. CDR1 and CDR2 from the germline V gene are SGHRS and YFSETQ. The CDR3 is 19 residues long. CDR3 sequence reads: CASSSWTSGRVRNTGELFF. The CDR3 DNA reads as TGCGCCAGCAGCAGTTGGACTAGCGGGAGAGTACGTAACACCGGGGAGCTGTTTTTT.

V and J are TRBV7-2 and TRBJ2-7; 8 bases are a match to TRBD2. Germline lookup yields CDR1 SGHTA and CDR2 FQGNSA. Losses at the gene ends were 5 bases for V and 6 bases for J; bases not matched to a gene: 12. CDR3 length: 15 amino acids. Here the CDR3 reads CASSPSSGLNSEQYF. CDR3 nucleotide sequence: TGTGCCAGCAGCCCCTCTAGCGGGCTCAACTCCGAGCAGTACTTC.

This clone was seen many times. The rearrangement uses TRBV5-4 and TRBJ2-1; possibly TRBD1 for D (6 bases). CDR1 and CDR2 (germline): SGHNT, YYREEE (reference sequence). The CDR3 loop spans 12 amino acids. V gave up 2 bases and J gave up 7 bases, with 7 bases separating them. The CDR3 sequence: CASSLTGNEQFF. CDR3 sequence (DNA): TGTGCCAGCAGCTTAACAGGGAATGAGCAGTTCTTC. The complete variable domain, with remaining parts taken from reference TRBV5-4 and TRBJ2-1, reads ETGVTQSPTHLIKTRGQQVTLRCSSQSGHNTVSWYQQALGQGPQFIFQYYREEENGRGNFPPRFSGLQFPNYSSELNVNALELDDSALYLCASSLTGNEQFFGPGTRLTVL.

This rearrangement joins TRBV19 to TRBJ2-2; 10 bases agree with TRBD1. The germline gives CDR1 LNHDA, CDR2 SQIVND (reference sequence). This CDR3 has 16 amino acids. J was trimmed by 4 bases and V by 5 bases; bases with no gene match: 7. The CDR3 sequence: CASSARDRGLTGELFF. The DNA of the CDR3 is TGTGCCAGTAGTGCCCGGGACAGGGGCCTCACCGGGGAGCTGTTTTTT.

V usage is TRBV5-1 and J usage is TRBJ1-4, with D possibly matching TRBD1 (5 bases). Germline CDR1 SGHRS, CDR2 YFSETQ. Deletions cut 4 bases from V and 5 bases from J, with 18 bases between. The CDR3 spans 16 residues. The CDR3 DNA reads TGCGCCAGCAGCGTCCCTATCGGGACGGAAAATGAAAAACTGTTTTTT. Translating gives CASSVPIGTENEKLFF. The full variable domain, completed using reference TRBV5-1 and TRBJ1-4, is KAGVTQTPRYLIKTRGQQVTLSCSPISGHRSVSWYQQTPGQGLQFLFEYFSETQRNKGNFPGRFSGRQFSNSRSEMNVSTLELGDSALYLCASSVPIGTENEKLFFGSGTQLSVL.

The V and J genes are TRBV10-3 and TRBJ1-3; 10 bases align to TRBD1. Looked up from germline, CDR1 is ENHRY and CDR2 is SYGVKD. The CDR3 covers 20 residues. J lost 0 bases, V lost 3 bases, and 14 bases had no gene match. In DNA, the CDR3 is TGTGCCATCAGTGACCGGGCACCGTCGGGACAGGGGTACTCTGGAAACACCATATATTTT. It translates to CAISDRAPSGQGYSGNTIYF.

The CDR3 DNA reads TGTGCCAGCACCACTGCGGGGGCTAACTATGGCTACACCTTC. It yields the protein CASTTAGANYGYTF. The chain carries TRBV7-9 and TRBJ1-2; D might be TRBD1 (5 bases). CDR3 length equals 14 residues. Germline CDR1 is SEHNR and CDR2 is FQNEAQ (reference sequence). Trimming stripped 7 bases from V and 0 bases from J, with 12 bases between.

The V call is TRBV7-6, the J call TRBJ2-7, with D unresolved. Per the germline V gene, CDR1 is SGHVS and CDR2 is FNYEAQ. V lost 2 bases and J 7 bases, leaving 15 bases between the germline ends. The CDR3 is 14 residues long. The chain's CDR3 is CASSLLMGVGEQYF. CDR3 nucleotides: TGTGCCAGCAGCTTACTTATGGGTGTTGGGGAGCAGTACTTC.

This clone was recorded once. The genes are TRBV18 and TRBJ1-5; D not resolved. The CDR3 runs to 13 residues. Germline V gene lookup returns CDR1 KGHSH and CDR2 LQKENI. V lost 6 bases, J lost 5 bases, and 11 bases lay in between. The CDR3 sequence: CASSPGRDQPQHF. The CDR3 coding sequence is TGTGCCAGCTCCCCCGGGAGGGATCAGCCCCAGCATTTT.

The chain recombines TRBV6-5 with TRBJ2-6; 10 bases line up with TRBD1. J lost 6 bases, V lost 1 base, and 3 bases had no gene match. CDR3 size: 16 residues. Germline assignment: CDR1 MNHEY and CDR2 SVGAGI. In DNA form, the CDR3 reads TGTGCCAGCAGTTACTGGCGACAGGGGGCGGCCAACGTCCTGACTTTC. This encodes CASSYWRQGAANVLTF.

The rearrangement joins TRBV6-6 to TRBJ1-2, with D possibly matching TRBD1 (5 bases). Germline V gene lookup returns CDR1 MNHNY and CDR2 SVGAGI (reference sequence). Trimming took 7 bases from V and 7 from J, leaving 13 bases between them. The CDR3 runs to 12 residues. CDR3 DNA: TGTGCCAGCACTCTAGGGGATCCTGGCTACACCTTC. Encoded protein: CASTLGDPGYTF.

This clone was counted between two and nine times. The chain couples TRBV4-1 to TRBJ2-5; D possibly corresponds to TRBD2 (5 bases). Germline lookup yields CDR1 MGHRA and CDR2 YSYEKL. CDR3 length equals 15 residues. Trimming removed 3 bases from V and 3 bases from J, with 14 bases in between. The CDR3 loop reads CASSHPGVGEETQYF. The CDR3 DNA follows: TGCGCCAGCAGCCATCCCGGTGTCGGGGAAGAGACCCAGTACTTC.

The chain uses TRBV18 and TRBJ1-1, with D possibly TRBD1 on 6 matching bases. Germline V gene sequence: CDR1 KGHSH, CDR2 LQKENI. The CDR3 length is 15 residues. The germline V and J ends were trimmed by 8 bases and 1 base, with 17 bases remaining between them. The CDR3 here is CASTARADRNTEAFF. CDR3 bases: TGTGCCAGCACAGCAAGAGCGGACAGGAACACTGAAGCTTTCTTT.

The chain combines TRBV6-5 with TRBJ2-7; either TRBD1 or TRBD2 may fit D (5 bases each). The CDR3 is 14 residues long. Trimming took off 2 bases at V and 5 bases at J, with 13 bases between the two ends. In germline, CDR1 is MNHEY, CDR2 SVGAGI. The CDR3 region has the DNA TGTGCCAGCAGTTACATGGGGGACCCCAACGAGCAGTACTTC. Translating it yields CASSYMGDPNEQYF.

The genes are TRBV9 and TRBJ2-1, with TRBD2 matching 10 bases. Germline V lookup: CDR1 SGDLS, CDR2 YYNGEE. This CDR3 contains 15 residues. Unmatched junction bases numbered 1, after V lost 0 bases and J lost 4 bases. In nucleotides, the CDR3 is TGTGCCAGCAGCGTAGGAGCGGGAGGGTACAATGAGCAGTTCTTC. This gives the protein CASSVGAGGYNEQFF.

The rearrangement joins TRBV4-1 to TRBJ2-7; D is uncertain. CDR1 is MGHRA and CDR2 is YSYEKL in the germline V gene. The CDR3 is 14 residues long. Trimming removed 1 base at V and 0 bases at J, with 7 bases between. The CDR3 nucleotides read TGCGCCAGCAGCCAAGGGGTTGGCTCCTACGAGCAGTACTTC. Translated, it gives CASSQGVGSYEQYF.

The chain links TRBV9 to TRBJ2-3; 12 bases are a match to TRBD2. This CDR3 has 19 residues. Germline loops: CDR1 SGDLS, CDR2 YYNGEE. The V segment lost 0 bases and the J segment 0 bases; nucleotides outside the gene matches: 8. The CDR3 DNA is TGTGCCAGCAGCGTAGCGGCTAGCGGGGGGGTAACTAGCACAGATACGCAGTATTTT. It is translated as CASSVAASGGVTSTDTQYF.